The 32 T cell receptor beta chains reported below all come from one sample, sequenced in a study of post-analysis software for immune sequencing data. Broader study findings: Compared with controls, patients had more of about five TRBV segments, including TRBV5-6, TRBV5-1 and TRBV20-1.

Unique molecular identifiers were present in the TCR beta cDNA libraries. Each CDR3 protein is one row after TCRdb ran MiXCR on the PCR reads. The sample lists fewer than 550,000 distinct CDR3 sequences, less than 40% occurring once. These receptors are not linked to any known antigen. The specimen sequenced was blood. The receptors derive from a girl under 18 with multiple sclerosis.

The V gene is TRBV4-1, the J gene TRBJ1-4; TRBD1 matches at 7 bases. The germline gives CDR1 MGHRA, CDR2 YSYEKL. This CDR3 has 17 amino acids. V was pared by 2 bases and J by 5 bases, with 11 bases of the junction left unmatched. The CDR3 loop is CASSQLPLQGLNEKLFF. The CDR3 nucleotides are TGCGCCAGCAGCCAACTTCCCCTACAGGGGTTAAATGAAAAACTGTTTTTT.

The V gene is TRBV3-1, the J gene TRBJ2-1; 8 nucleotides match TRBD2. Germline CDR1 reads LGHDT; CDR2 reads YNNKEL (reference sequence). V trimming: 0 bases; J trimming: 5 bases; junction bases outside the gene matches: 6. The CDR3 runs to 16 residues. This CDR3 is CASSQEGTRVHNEQFF. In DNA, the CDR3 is TGTGCCAGCAGCCAAGAGGGGACTAGAGTACACAATGAGCAGTTCTTC.

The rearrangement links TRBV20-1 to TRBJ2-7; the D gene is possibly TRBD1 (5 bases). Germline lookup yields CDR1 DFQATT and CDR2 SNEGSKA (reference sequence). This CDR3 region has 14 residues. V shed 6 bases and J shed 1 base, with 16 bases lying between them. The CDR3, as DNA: TGCAGTGCCGACAGCCTCCGCGGTTCCTACGAGCAGTACTTC. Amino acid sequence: CSADSLRGSYEQYF.

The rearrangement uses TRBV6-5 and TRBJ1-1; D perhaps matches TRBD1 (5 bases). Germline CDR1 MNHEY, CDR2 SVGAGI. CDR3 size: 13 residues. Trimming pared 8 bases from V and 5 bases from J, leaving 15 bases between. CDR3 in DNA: TGTGCCAGCTCCCTTGTGGGGCAGACTGAAGCTTTCTTT. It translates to CASSLVGQTEAFF.

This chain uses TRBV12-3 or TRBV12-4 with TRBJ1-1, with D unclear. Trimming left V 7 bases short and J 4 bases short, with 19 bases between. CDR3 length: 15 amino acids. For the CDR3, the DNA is TGTGCCAGCAATCCTTACGGGCAGACTAGCACTGAAGCTTTCTTT. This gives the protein CASNPYGQTSTEAFF.

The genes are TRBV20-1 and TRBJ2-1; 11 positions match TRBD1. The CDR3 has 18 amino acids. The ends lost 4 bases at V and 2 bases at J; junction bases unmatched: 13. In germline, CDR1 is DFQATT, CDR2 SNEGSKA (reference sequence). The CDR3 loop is CSATRTGGRSSAYNEQFF. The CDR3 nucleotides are TGCAGTGCTACAAGGACAGGGGGCAGGAGTAGCGCCTACAATGAGCAGTTCTTC.

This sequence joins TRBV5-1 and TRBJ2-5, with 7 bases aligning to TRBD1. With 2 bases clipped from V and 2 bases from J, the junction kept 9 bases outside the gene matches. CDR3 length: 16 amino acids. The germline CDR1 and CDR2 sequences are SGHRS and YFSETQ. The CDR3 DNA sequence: TGCGCCAGCAGCTTCACAGGGAGCAGGGGGCAAGAGACCCAGTACTTC. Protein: CASSFTGSRGQETQYF.

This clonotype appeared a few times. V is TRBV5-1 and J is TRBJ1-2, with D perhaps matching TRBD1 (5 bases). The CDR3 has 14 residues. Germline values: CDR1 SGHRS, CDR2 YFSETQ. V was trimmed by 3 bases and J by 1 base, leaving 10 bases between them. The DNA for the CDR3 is TGCGCCAGCAGCTCGGATCAGGGTAACTATGGCTACACCTTC. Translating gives CASSSDQGNYGYTF.

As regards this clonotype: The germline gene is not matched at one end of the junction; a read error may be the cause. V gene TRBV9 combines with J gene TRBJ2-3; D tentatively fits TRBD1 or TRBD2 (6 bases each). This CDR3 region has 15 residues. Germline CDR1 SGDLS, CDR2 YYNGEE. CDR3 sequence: CASSVGGPYTDTQYF. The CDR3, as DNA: TGTGCCAGTAGCGTAGGGGGGCCTTACACAGATACGCAGTATTTT.

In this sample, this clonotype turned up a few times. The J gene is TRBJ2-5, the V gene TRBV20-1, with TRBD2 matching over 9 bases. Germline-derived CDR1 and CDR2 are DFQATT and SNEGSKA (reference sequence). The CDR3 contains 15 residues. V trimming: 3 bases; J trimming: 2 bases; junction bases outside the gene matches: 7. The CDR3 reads CSASLAGRTQETQYF. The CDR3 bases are TGCAGTGCTAGTCTAGCGGGGCGGACACAAGAGACCCAGTACTTC.

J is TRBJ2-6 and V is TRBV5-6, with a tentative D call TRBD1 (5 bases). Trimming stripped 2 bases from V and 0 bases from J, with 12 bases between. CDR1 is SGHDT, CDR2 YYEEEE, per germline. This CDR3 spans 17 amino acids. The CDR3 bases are TGTGCCAGCAGCTTCCGCAGGGTCCACTCTGGGGCCAACGTCCTGACTTTC. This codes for CASSFRRVHSGANVLTF.

CDR3 DNA: TGTGCCAGCAGCCAAGAGTGGCAATCCAATGAGCAGTTCTTC. Amino acid sequence: CASSQEWQSNEQFF. This chain uses TRBV3-1 with TRBJ2-1, with D unresolved. Germline lookup yields CDR1 LGHDT and CDR2 YNNKEL (reference sequence). Trimming took off 0 bases at V and 6 bases at J, with 9 bases between the two ends. This CDR3 has 14 residues.

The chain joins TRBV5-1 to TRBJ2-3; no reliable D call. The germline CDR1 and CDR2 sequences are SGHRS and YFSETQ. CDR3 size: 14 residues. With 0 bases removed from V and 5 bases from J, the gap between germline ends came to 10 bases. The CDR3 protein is CASSLEARRDTQYF. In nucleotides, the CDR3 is TGCGCCAGCAGCTTGGAGGCTAGAAGAGATACGCAGTATTTT.

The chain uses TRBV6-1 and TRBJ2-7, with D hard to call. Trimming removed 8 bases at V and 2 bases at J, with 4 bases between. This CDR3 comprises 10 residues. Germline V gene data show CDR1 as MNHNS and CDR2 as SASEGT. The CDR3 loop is CASQTYEQYF. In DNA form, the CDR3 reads TGTGCCAGCCAGACCTACGAGCAGTACTTC.

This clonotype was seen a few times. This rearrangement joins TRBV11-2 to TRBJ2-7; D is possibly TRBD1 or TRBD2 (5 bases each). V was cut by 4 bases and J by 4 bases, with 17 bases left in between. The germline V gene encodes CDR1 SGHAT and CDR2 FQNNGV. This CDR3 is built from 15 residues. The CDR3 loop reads CASSSTGTDLYEQYF. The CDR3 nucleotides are TGTGCCAGCAGCTCGACCGGGACCGACCTGTACGAGCAGTACTTC.

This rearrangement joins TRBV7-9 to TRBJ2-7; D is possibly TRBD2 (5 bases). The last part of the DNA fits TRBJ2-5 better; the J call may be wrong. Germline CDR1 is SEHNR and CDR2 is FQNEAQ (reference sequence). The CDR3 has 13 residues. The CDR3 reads CASSPPLGGTQYF. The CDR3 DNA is TGTGCCAGCAGCCCCCCCCTCGGAGGGACCCAGTACTTC.

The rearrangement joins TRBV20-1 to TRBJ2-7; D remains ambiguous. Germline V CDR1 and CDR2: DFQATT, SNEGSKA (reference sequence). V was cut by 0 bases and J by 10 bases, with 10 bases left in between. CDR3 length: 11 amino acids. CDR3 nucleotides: TGCAGTGCTAGAGATCTTGGACGTCAGTACTTC. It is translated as CSARDLGRQYF.

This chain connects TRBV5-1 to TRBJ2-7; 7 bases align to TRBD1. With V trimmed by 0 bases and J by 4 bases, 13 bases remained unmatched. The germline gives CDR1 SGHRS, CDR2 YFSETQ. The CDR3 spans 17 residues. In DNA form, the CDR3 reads TGCGCCAGCAGCTTGGAAGGTTCCGGCAGGGGGTCTTACGAGCAGTACTTC. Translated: CASSLEGSGRGSYEQYF. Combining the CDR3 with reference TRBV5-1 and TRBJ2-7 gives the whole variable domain KAGVTQTPRYLIKTRGQQVTLSCSPISGHRSVSWYQQTPGQGLQFLFEYFSETQRNKGNFPGRFSGRQFSNSRSEMNVSTLELGDSALYLCASSLEGSGRGSYEQYFGPGTRLTVT.

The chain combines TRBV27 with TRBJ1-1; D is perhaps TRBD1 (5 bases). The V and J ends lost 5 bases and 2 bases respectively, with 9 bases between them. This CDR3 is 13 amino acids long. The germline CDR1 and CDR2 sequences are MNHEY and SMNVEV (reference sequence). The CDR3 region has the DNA TGTGCCAGCAGTCCTGGGGACAACACTGAAGCTTTCTTT. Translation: CASSPGDNTEAFF.

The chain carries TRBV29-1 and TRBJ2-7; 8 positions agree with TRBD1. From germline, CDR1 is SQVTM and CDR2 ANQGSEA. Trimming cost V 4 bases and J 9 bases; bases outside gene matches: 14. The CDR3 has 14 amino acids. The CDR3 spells CSVGGQGASQGQYF. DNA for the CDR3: TGCAGCGTTGGAGGGCAGGGGGCTTCCCAGGGGCAGTACTTC.

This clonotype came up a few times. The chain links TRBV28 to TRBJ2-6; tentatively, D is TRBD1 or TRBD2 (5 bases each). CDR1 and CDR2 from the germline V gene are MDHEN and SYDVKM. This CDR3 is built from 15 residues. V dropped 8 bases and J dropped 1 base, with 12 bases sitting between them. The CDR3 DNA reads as TGTGCCAGCCGAGGGGCAGGGTCTGGGGCCAACGTCCTGACTTTC. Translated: CASRGAGSGANVLTF.

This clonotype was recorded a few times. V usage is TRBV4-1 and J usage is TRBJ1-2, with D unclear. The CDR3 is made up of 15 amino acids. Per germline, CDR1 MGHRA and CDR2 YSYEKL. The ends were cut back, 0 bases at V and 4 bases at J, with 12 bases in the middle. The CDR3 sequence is CASSQDASEFYGYTF. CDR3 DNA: TGCGCCAGCAGCCAAGATGCCTCGGAGTTCTATGGCTACACCTTC.

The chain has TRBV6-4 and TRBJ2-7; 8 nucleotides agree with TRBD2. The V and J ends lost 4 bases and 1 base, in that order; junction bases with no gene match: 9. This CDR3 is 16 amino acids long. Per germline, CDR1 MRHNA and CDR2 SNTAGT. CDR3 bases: TGTGCCAGCAGTGGCACATATGGACTAGCATCCTACGAGCAGTACTTC. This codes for CASSGTYGLASYEQYF.

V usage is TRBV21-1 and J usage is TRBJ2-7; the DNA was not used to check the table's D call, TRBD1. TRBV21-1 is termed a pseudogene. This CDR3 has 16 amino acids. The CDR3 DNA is TGTGCCAGCAGCAATGAGGCAGGGGCCCGATTTTACGAGCAGTACTTC. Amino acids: CASSNEAGARFYEQYF.

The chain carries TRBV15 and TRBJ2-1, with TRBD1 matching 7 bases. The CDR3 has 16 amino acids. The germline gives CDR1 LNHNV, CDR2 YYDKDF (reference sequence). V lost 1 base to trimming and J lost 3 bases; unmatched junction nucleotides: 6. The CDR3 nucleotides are TGTGCCACCAGCAGAGTAGGGGGCCGAATCTACAATGAGCAGTTCTTC. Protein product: CATSRVGGRIYNEQFF.

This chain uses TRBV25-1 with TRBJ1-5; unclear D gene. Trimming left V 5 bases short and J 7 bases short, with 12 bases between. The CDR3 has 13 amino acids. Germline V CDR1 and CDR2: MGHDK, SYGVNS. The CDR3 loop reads CASSPSGIQPQHF. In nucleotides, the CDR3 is TGTGCCAGCAGTCCGTCAGGAATCCAGCCCCAGCATTTT.

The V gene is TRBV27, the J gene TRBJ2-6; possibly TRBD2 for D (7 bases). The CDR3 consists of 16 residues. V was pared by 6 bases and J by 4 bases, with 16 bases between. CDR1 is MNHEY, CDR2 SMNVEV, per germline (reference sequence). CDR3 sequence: CASSPIGGVGANVLTF. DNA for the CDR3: TGTGCCAGCAGCCCAATAGGGGGGGTCGGGGCCAACGTCCTGACTTTC.

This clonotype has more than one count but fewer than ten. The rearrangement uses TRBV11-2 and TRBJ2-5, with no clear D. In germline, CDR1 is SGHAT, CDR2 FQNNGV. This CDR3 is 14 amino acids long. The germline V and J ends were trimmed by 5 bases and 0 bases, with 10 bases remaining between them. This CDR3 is CASSKGPNQETQYF. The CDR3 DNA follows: TGTGCCAGCAGCAAAGGACCTAACCAAGAGACCCAGTACTTC.

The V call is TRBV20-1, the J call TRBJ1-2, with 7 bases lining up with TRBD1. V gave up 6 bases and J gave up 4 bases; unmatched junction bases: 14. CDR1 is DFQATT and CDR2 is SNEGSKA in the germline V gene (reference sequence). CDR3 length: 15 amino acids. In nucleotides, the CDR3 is TGCAGTGCCCCAGAATATGGCAGGGGGACCTATGGCTACACCTTC. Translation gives CSAPEYGRGTYGYTF.

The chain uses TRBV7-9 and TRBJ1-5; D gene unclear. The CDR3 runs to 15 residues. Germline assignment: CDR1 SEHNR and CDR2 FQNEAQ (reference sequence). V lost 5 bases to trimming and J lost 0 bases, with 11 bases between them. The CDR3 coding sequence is TGTGCCAGCAGCCCGGCGACAAATAGCAATCAGCCCCAGCATTTT. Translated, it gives CASSPATNSNQPQHF.

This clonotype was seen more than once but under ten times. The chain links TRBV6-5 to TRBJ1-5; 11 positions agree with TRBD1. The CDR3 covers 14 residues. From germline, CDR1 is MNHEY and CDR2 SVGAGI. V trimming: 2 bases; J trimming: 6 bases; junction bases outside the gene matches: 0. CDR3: CASSYGTGGQPQHF. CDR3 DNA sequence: TGTGCCAGCAGTTACGGGACAGGGGGTCAGCCCCAGCATTTT.

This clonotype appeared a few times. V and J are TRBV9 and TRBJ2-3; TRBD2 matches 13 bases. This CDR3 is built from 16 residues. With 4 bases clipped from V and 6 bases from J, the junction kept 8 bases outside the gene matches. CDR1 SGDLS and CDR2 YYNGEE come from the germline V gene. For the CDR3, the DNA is TGTGCCAGCAGCCCTCTACTAGCGGGGGGGGTGGATACGCAGTATTTT. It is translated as CASSPLLAGGVDTQYF.